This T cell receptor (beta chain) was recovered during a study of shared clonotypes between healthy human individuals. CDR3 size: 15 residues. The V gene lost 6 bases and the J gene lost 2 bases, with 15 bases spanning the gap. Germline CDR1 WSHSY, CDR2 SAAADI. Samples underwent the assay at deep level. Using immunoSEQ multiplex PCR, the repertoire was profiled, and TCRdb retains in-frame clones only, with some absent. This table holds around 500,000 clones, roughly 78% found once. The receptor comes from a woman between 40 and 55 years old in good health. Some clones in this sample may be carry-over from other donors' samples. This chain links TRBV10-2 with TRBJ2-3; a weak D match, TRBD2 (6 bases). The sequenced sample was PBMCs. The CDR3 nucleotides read TGCGCCAGCAGGGCCCGGGCGGGGCCCACAGATACGCAGTATTTT. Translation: CASRARAGPTDTQYF.